Presented here are 30 T cell receptor beta chains from one specimen sequenced in a study of blood T cells in healthy people across ages. Together with a sample-barcoded 5' primer, a J-beta primer mix was included in a second PCR lasting about 7 to 12 cycles. TCRdb re-derived calls from the 5' RACE reads in MiXCR, one entry per CDR3 protein. Here the sample spans about 780,000 distinct CDR3 sequences, around 62% being singletons. Sequenced sample: blood. The receptors were sampled from a man under 40 in good health.

The chain uses TRBV9 and TRBJ2-7; D may be TRBD1 or TRBD2 (6 bases each). The last part of the DNA fits TRBJ2-5 better; the J call may be wrong. CDR3 length: 15 amino acids. CDR1 is SGDLS, CDR2 YYNGEE, per germline. The CDR3 DNA reads as TGTGCCAGCAGCCCCCTCGGGGGCGTTTTGGAGACCCAGTACTTC. Its protein is CASSPLGGVLETQYF.

This clonotype was found a few times. This sequence joins TRBV6-5 and TRBJ2-6; no firm D call. The CDR3 is 15 residues long. The V end was cut by 5 bases, the J end by 0 bases, with 8 bases between. In germline, CDR1 is MNHEY, CDR2 SVGAGI. CDR3 in DNA: TGTGCCAGCAGTGCAACAAGCTCTGGGGCCAACGTCCTGACTTTC. It encodes CASSATSSGANVLTF.

This chain links TRBV6-5 with TRBJ2-7; 10 bases are a match to TRBD1. The germline V gene has CDR1 MNHEY and CDR2 SVGAGI. CDR3 length: 16 residues. V was clipped by 0 bases and J by 7 bases; unmatched bases: 9. In nucleotides, the CDR3 is TGTGCCAGCAGTTACTCGAGAGGGGACAGGGGACAGGAGCAGTACTTC. Amino acids: CASSYSRGDRGQEQYF.

Points on this clonotype: At one end, the junction sequence differs from germline, possibly due to a read error. The chain employs TRBV24-1 and TRBJ2-3; TRBD2 aligns across 16 bases. Germline values: CDR1 KGHDR, CDR2 SFDVKD. This CDR3 has 20 amino acids. In DNA, the CDR3 is TGTGCCACCAGTGATCCTGGGACTAGCGGGGGGGCCCCCGGCACAGATACACAGTATTTT. This sequence encodes CATSDPGTSGGAPGTDTQYF.

This clonotype was seen a handful of times. The rearrangement uses TRBV29-1 and TRBJ2-3; possible D gene TRBD2, 5 bases. The CDR3 runs 17 residues. Germline V gives CDR1 SQVTM, CDR2 ANQGSEA. V was pared by 7 bases and J by 1 base, with 24 bases between. The CDR3 sequence: CSGTRGAAGYRTDTQYF. DNA of the CDR3: TGCAGCGGGACCCGGGGAGCGGCCGGATATCGCACAGATACGCAGTATTTT.

The chain couples TRBV6-1 to TRBJ2-7; D remains ambiguous. The CDR3 totals 12 residues. CDR1 MNHNS and CDR2 SASEGT come from the germline V gene. The V gene lost 2 bases and the J gene lost 4 bases, with 6 bases spanning the gap. CDR3 DNA sequence: TGTGCCAGCAGTGAAATTGGGTACGAGCAGTACTTC. Amino acids: CASSEIGYEQYF.

The V and J genes are TRBV28 and TRBJ2-4; maybe TRBD2 (6 bases). Matching the DNA end better, TRBJ2-5 makes the J call doubtful. Germline CDR1 MDHEN, CDR2 SYDVKM. The CDR3 has 13 residues. CDR3 nucleotides: TGTGCCAGCAGTGACCCAGCGGGAGAGACCCAGTACTTC. Amino acids: CASSDPAGETQYF.

V and J are TRBV7-2 and TRBJ2-3, with D perhaps matching TRBD1 (5 bases). Germline-derived CDR1 and CDR2 are SGHTA and FQGNSA. With 3 bases removed from V and 7 bases from J, the gap between germline ends came to 14 bases. CDR3 length equals 14 residues. The CDR3 sequence is CASSFPGPFYTQYF. The CDR3 coding sequence is TGTGCCAGCAGCTTCCCAGGGCCCTTTTATACGCAGTATTTT.

This clonotype was picked up a small number of times. The genes are TRBV7-9 and TRBJ2-5; D tentatively reads TRBD1 or TRBD2 (6 bases each). CDR1 SEHNR and CDR2 FQNEAQ come from the germline V gene (reference sequence). Trimming took 3 bases from V and 4 from J, leaving 12 bases between them. CDR3 length equals 14 residues. Written as DNA, the CDR3 is TGTGCCAGCAGCTTGGAGGGGGTCGTAGAGACCCAGTACTTC. This translates into CASSLEGVVETQYF.

V usage is TRBV20-1 and J usage is TRBJ1-2; possible D gene TRBD1, 6 bases. The CDR3 runs 14 residues. V was trimmed by 6 bases and J by 4 bases, leaving 18 bases between them. Germline V gene sequence: CDR1 DFQATT, CDR2 SNEGSKA (reference sequence). CDR3: CSARRPGHGYGYTF. As DNA, the CDR3 is TGCAGTGCGCGAAGGCCGGGACACGGCTATGGCTACACCTTC.

The gene calls are TRBV6-5 and TRBJ1-5; D is uncertain. Trimming cost V 1 base and J 7 bases, with 8 bases left between them. This CDR3 has 13 amino acids. CDR1 and CDR2 (germline): MNHEY, SVGAGI. CDR3 sequence reads: CASSYFPGQPQHF. The CDR3 DNA follows: TGTGCCAGCAGTTACTTCCCAGGCCAGCCCCAGCATTTT.

This chain connects TRBV5-1 to TRBJ2-3; D might be TRBD1 or TRBD2, each matching 5 bases. Germline V gene lookup returns CDR1 SGHRS and CDR2 YFSETQ. CDR3 length equals 15 residues. V lost 0 bases, J lost 4 bases, and 12 bases lay in between. The CDR3 loop reads CASSLGGKVADTQYF. The CDR3, as DNA: TGCGCCAGCAGCTTGGGGGGGAAAGTGGCAGATACGCAGTATTTT.

This clonotype was detected only a few times. The genes are TRBV7-2 and TRBJ2-1; 7 bases align to TRBD1. The CDR3 length is 15 residues. Germline CDR1 and CDR2: SGHTA and FQGNSA. J gave up 0 bases and V 6 bases, and 5 bases lay outside the gene matches. The CDR3 DNA reads TGTGCCAGCAGGCCACAGGGGAGCTCCTACAATGAGCAGTTCTTC. It encodes CASRPQGSSYNEQFF.

The CDR3 region has the DNA TGTGCCAGCAGCTTGGCGGGAGTTAGCTATGGCTACACCTTC. Translating gives CASSLAGVSYGYTF. The rearrangement links TRBV5-6 to TRBJ1-2; D is unclear. V gave up 0 bases and J gave up 4 bases, with 10 bases separating them. Germline V gene sequence: CDR1 SGHDT, CDR2 YYEEEE. The CDR3 is 14 residues long.

The chain couples TRBV11-2 to TRBJ1-5; D not resolved. Per the germline V gene, CDR1 is SGHAT and CDR2 is FQNNGV. The V end was cut by 1 base, the J end by 7 bases, with 8 bases between. The CDR3 contains 13 residues. The chain's CDR3 is CASSLGLTQPQHF. In DNA, the CDR3 is TGTGCCAGCAGCTTAGGGCTAACCCAGCCCCAGCATTTT.

A few counts support this clonotype. The V gene is TRBV4-2, the J gene TRBJ2-1; 9 nucleotides agree with TRBD2. Germline V gives CDR1 LGHNA, CDR2 YNFKEQ. The CDR3 contains 17 residues. The trim removed 1 base at V and 4 bases at J, leaving 8 bases unmatched. CDR3 nucleotides: TGTGCCAGCAGCCAAGCGAAAGGGACTAGCTTATACAATGAGCAGTTCTTC. Translating it yields CASSQAKGTSLYNEQFF.

The rearrangement links TRBV9 to TRBJ2-1; 13 nucleotides line up with TRBD2. Germline V gene data show CDR1 as SGDLS and CDR2 as YYNGEE. This CDR3 is built from 15 residues. V shed 3 bases, J shed 7 bases, and the junction held 4 bases outside the gene matches. The CDR3 loop is CASSATSGRRNEQFF. The CDR3 region has the DNA TGTGCCAGCAGCGCGACTAGCGGGAGGAGGAATGAGCAGTTCTTC.

This clonotype was detected only a few times. The chain links TRBV29-1 to TRBJ2-7, with 7 bases fitting TRBD2. Germline values: CDR1 SQVTM, CDR2 ANQGSEA. V shed 7 bases, J shed 2 bases, and the junction held 5 bases outside the gene matches. The CDR3 spans 12 residues. In DNA, the CDR3 is TGCAGCGGCGGGGAGGGGACCTACGAGCAGTACTTC. It translates to CSGGEGTYEQYF.

This clonotype occurred once. The chain has TRBV9 and TRBJ2-1, with 13 bases that match TRBD2. Looked up from germline, CDR1 is SGDLS and CDR2 is YYNGEE. The CDR3 consists of 17 residues. V lost 3 bases to trimming and J lost 0 bases; unmatched junction nucleotides: 3. CDR3 sequence reads: CASSGTSGGTSYNEQFF. DNA of the CDR3: TGTGCCAGCAGCGGGACTAGCGGGGGAACCTCCTACAATGAGCAGTTCTTC.

The V and J genes are TRBV3-1 and TRBJ1-6; D uncertain. The CDR3 spans 13 residues. Germline V gene data show CDR1 as LGHDT and CDR2 as YNNKEL (reference sequence). The V and J ends lost 4 bases and 10 bases respectively, with 11 bases between them. The CDR3: CASSPEPTSPLHF. CDR3 nucleotide sequence: TGTGCCAGCAGCCCGGAGCCGACCTCACCCCTCCACTTT.

DNA for the CDR3: TGTGCCAGCAGCTTAGACACCGAGCAGTTCTTC. Translating it yields CASSLDTEQFF. The chain is built from TRBV7-2 and TRBJ2-1; no clear D. The V gene lost 1 base and the J gene lost 10 bases, with 5 bases spanning the gap. The CDR3 length is 11 residues. Germline V lookup: CDR1 SGHTA, CDR2 FQGNSA.

V gene TRBV27 combines with J gene TRBJ2-3; D is possibly TRBD2 (6 bases). Trimming took off 4 bases at V and 5 bases at J, with 19 bases between the two ends. CDR1 and CDR2 from the germline V gene are MNHEY and SMNVEV (reference sequence). The length of the CDR3 is 16 residues. CDR3 region: CASSSPSVGGGDTQYF. Here the CDR3 DNA reads TGTGCCAGCAGTTCGCCTAGCGTGGGTGGGGGAGATACGCAGTATTTT.

The rearrangement links TRBV6-5 to TRBJ2-7, with TRBD2 matching 8 bases. The germline V gene has CDR1 MNHEY and CDR2 SVGAGI. This CDR3 has 16 amino acids. The V gene end was trimmed by 6 bases and the J gene end by 3 bases; junction bases not matched to a gene: 13. The CDR3 DNA sequence: TGTGCCAGCAGGAGCGGCGGGGGGCCCCTATTCTACGAGCAGTACTTC. Amino acids: CASRSGGGPLFYEQYF.

The chain is built from TRBV12-3 or TRBV12-4 and TRBJ2-7, with a weak D call TRBD2 (6 bases). The CDR3 runs 15 residues. V was cut by 8 bases and J by 7 bases, with 24 bases left in between. The CDR3 DNA reads TGTGCCAGCTCCCCAAGCGGGCTGGGCGACAATGAGCAGTACTTC. Its protein is CASSPSGLGDNEQYF.

As regards this clonotype: The junction does not match germline at one end; this may be a read error. The chain is built from TRBV15 and TRBJ2-1; 10 bases agree with TRBD2. The CDR3 runs to 15 residues. Looked up from germline, CDR1 is LNHNV and CDR2 is YYDKDF (reference sequence). CDR3 DNA: TGTGTCACCAGCAGAACCGGACTAGCGGACAATGAGCAGTTCTTC. It specifies CVTSRTGLADNEQFF.

This clonotype was detected only a few times. CDR3 region: CASSQTSGATNEQFF. The DNA of the CDR3 is TGCGCCAGCAGCCAGACTAGCGGGGCGACGAATGAGCAGTTCTTC. The V gene is TRBV5-1, the J gene TRBJ2-1, with TRBD2 matching over 11 bases. The V segment lost 4 bases and the J segment 7 bases; nucleotides outside the gene matches: 7. From germline, CDR1 is SGHRS and CDR2 YFSETQ. The CDR3 sequence is 15 residues long.

V gene TRBV7-9 combines with J gene TRBJ1-2; D is undetermined. The CDR3 is made up of 12 amino acids. The germline V gene encodes CDR1 SEHNR and CDR2 FQNEAQ (reference sequence). V was clipped by 1 base and J by 8 bases, with 8 bases between them. This chain's CDR3 is CASSLEAGGYTF. As DNA, the CDR3 is TGTGCCAGCAGCTTAGAGGCCGGAGGCTACACCTTC.

This CDR3 is CASSQAWSRNTEAFF. The CDR3 DNA sequence: TGTGCCAGCAGCCAAGCTTGGTCAAGGAACACTGAAGCTTTCTTT. The chain couples TRBV4-2 to TRBJ1-1; D unresolved. Germline CDR1 reads LGHNA; CDR2 reads YNFKEQ. The V end was cut by 1 base, the J end by 1 base, with 10 bases between. The CDR3 extends over 15 amino acids.

The chain carries TRBV4-3 and TRBJ2-1; TRBD2 matches at 8 bases. Germline assignment: CDR1 LGHNA and CDR2 YSLEER. CDR3 size: 13 residues. V gave up 8 bases and J gave up 10 bases; unmatched junction bases: 10. The CDR3 coding sequence is TGCGCCAGCGCACGGGGGGGCCTTGGGGAGCAGTTCTTC. As protein: CASARGGLGEQFF.

This chain connects TRBV5-1 to TRBJ2-3; TRBD2 might be the D (6 bases). V shed 4 bases and J shed 4 bases, with 13 bases lying between them. The CDR3 contains 14 residues. The germline V gene encodes CDR1 SGHRS and CDR2 YFSETQ. CDR3 in amino acids: CASSPGGVSDTQYF. The DNA for the CDR3 is TGCGCCAGCAGCCCCGGGGGAGTTTCAGATACGCAGTATTTT.